The source of this TCR beta chain is a study of Ad26.COV2.S vaccination and SARS-CoV-2 variants. The overall study: Recipients of Ad26.COV2.S got it intramuscularly, once or twice 56 days apart.

Study-wide results and caveats: Post-vaccination spike-specific CD8+ and CD4+ T cell responses reportedly had substantial breadth.

CDR1 is SGHRS and CDR2 is YFSETQ in the germline V gene. This CDR3 has 15 amino acids. Between the trimmed V and J ends, which lost 4 bases and 0 bases, there was a span of 11 bases. A note on this clone: Its antigen is not identified.

Treatment noted: roughly 18 received Ad26.COV2.S at low or high dose, single or two shots; roughly 5 received placebo; per-sample allocation not given. Specimens were obtained on day 63 following the first vaccine or placebo injection. Using immunoSEQ multiplex PCR, the repertoire was profiled, and TCRdb retains in-frame clones only, with some absent. The top ten hold under 2% of the sample, which has over 450,000 clones, 80% to 90% seen once. This TCR derives from a person aged 18 to 59 who received the Ad26.COV2.S COVID-19 vaccine or a placebo. The chain is built from TRBV5-1 and TRBJ2-1, with D possibly matching TRBD1 (6 bases). Sequenced material: peripheral blood, taken in a trial of Ad26.COV2.S vaccine versus placebo. The CDR3 here is CASSGGRGSYNEQFF. CDR3 DNA: TGCGCCAGCAGCGGGGGCCGGGGCTCCTACAATGAGCAGTTCTTC.